This TCR beta chain was identified in a study of cytomegalovirus exposure and HLA in healthy donors. Study-wide findings and caveats: Only CMV serostatus was available as immune exposure information.

Comments on this clone: Its antigen is not known.

PCR employed 60 Vbeta and 13 Jbeta primers. Clones were read by immunoSEQ multiplex PCR, and TCRdb kept only the in-frame ones, dropping some. The sample lists around 140,000 clones, approximately 84% occurring once. Looked up from germline, CDR1 is MDHEN and CDR2 is SYDVKM. Trimming shortened V by 3 bases and J by 6 bases, and 3 bases separated the two germline ends. The CDR3 has 11 residues. This TCR was sampled from a man aged 25-45 years in good health and CMV-seropositive. Sample: PBMCs. The gene calls are TRBV28 and TRBJ1-5; D ambiguous. CDR3: CASSLSQPQHF. The DNA of the CDR3 is TGTGCCAGCAGTTTGAGTCAGCCCCAGCATTTT.